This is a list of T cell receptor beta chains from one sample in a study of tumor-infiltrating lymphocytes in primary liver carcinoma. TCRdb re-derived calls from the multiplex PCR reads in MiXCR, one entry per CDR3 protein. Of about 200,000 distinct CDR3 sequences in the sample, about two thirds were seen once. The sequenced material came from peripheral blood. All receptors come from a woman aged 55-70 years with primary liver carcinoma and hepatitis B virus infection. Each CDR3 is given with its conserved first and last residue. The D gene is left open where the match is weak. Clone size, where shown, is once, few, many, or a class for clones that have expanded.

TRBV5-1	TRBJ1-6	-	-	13	CACRLSDNSPLHF	TGCGCCTGCAGGTTGTCAGATAATTCACCCCTCCACTTT
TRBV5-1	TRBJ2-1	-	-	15	CASSLAGAYYNEQFF	TGCGCCAGCAGCTTGGCAGGGGCCTACTACAATGAGCAGTTCTTC
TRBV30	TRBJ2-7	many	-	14	CAWSSEGNLSEQYF	TGTGCCTGGAGTTCAGAAGGGAACCTCTCCGAGCAGTACTTC
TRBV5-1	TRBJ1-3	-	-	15	CASSSGRSSGDTIYF	TGCGCCAGCAGCTCGGGGCGGTCCTCTGGAGACACCATATATTTT
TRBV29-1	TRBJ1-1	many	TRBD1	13	CSVRGGLNTEAFF	TGCAGCGTTCGAGGGGGCCTGAACACTGAAGCTTTCTTT
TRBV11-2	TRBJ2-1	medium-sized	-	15	CASSYTKSSYNEQFF	TGTGCCAGCAGCTATACTAAGAGCTCCTACAATGAGCAGTTCTTC
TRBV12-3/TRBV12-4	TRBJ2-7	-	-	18	CASSYGRGDMAPFYEQYF	TGTGCCAGCAGCTATGGTAGGGGGGACATGGCCCCCTTCTACGAGCAGTACTTC
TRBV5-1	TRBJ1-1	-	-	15	CASSPGQIRNTEAFF	TGCGCCAGCAGCCCAGGACAGATTCGGAACACTGAAGCTTTCTTT
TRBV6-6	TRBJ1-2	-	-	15	CASSQPQNANYGYTF	TGTGCCAGCAGTCAACCCCAGAACGCTAACTATGGCTACACCTTC
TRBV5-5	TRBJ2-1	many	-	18	CASSLALGRAASYNEQFF	TGTGCCAGCTCGCTGGCCCTGGGGAGAGCGGCGTCCTACAATGAGCAGTTCTTC
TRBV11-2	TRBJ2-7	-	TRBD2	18	CASSFSQAGWPYSYEPYF	TGTGCCAGCAGCTTTAGCCAAGCGGGATGGCCTTACTCCTACGAGCCGTACTTC
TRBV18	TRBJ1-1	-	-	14	CASSPRQLSTEAFF	TGTGCCAGCTCACCACGACAGCTGAGTACTGAAGCTTTCTTT
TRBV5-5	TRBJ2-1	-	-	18	CASSPEGGRTNSYNEQFF	TGTGCCAGCAGCCCGGAGGGCGGCAGGACAAATTCCTACAATGAGCAGTTCTTC
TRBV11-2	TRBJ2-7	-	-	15	CVSSLTVGVSYVQYF	TGTGTCAGCAGCCTCACTGTCGGAGTATCCTACGTGCAGTACTTC
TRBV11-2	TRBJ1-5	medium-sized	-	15	CASSVRMGGDQPQHF	TGTGCCAGCAGCGTCCGGATGGGAGGAGATCAGCCCCAGCATTTT
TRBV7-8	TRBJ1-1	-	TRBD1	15	CASSPRSGGHGEAFF	TGTGCCAGCAGCCCTCGTTCAGGGGGCCACGGTGAAGCTTTCTTT
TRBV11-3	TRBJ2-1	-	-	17	CASSSSFEQGKYNERFF	TGTGCCAGCAGCTCCTCGTTTGAGCAGGGGAAATATAATGAGCGGTTCTTC
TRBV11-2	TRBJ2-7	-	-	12	CASSRPGYEQYF	TGTGCCAGCAGCCGACCGGGATACGAACAGTACTTC
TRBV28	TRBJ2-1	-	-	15	CASGHRDSYNNEQFF	TGTGCCAGCGGCCACCGGGACTCCTACAACAATGAGCAGTTCTTC
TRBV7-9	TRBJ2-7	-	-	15	CASSLAWGSTYEQYF	TGTGCCAGCAGCTTAGCTTGGGGTTCTACTTACGAGCAGTACTTC
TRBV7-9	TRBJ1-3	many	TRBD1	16	CASSPIQGAGGNTIYF	TGTGCCAGCAGCCCCATACAGGGGGCTGGTGGAAACACCATATATTTT
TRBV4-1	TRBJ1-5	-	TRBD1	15	CASSQRGTGNHPQHF	TGCGCCAGCAGCCAGAGAGGGACAGGGAATCATCCCCAGCATTTT
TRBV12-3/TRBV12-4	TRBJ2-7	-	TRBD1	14	CASSLGDRGSEQYF	TGTGCCAGCAGTTTAGGGGACAGGGGTTCCGAGCAGTACTTC
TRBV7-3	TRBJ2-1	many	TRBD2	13	CASSLTTSDEQFF	TGTGCCAGCAGCTTAACGACTAGCGATGAGCAGTTCTTC
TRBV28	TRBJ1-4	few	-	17	CASSLAYRVSLNEKLFF	TGTGCCAGCAGTCTAGCATACAGGGTTTCCTTGAATGAAAAACTGTTTTTT
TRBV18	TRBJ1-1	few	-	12	CASSPGGVEAFF	TGTGCCAGCTCACCGGGGGGAGTTGAAGCTTTCTTT
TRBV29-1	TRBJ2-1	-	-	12	CSVVQGYDEQFF	TGCAGCGTTGTACAGGGATACGATGAGCAGTTCTTC
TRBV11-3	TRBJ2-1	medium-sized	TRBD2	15	CASSLGGLLAGEQFF	TGTGCCAGCAGCTTAGGTGGCCTACTAGCGGGGGAGCAGTTCTTC
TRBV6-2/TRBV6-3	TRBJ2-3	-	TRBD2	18	CASSDSLSGLASVDTHYF	TGTGCCAGCAGTGACTCGCTATCCGGACTAGCGTCTGTAGATACGCACTATTTT
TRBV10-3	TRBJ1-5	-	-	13	CVISTGTDQPQHF	TGTGTCATCAGCACAGGGACGGATCAGCCCCAGCATTTT
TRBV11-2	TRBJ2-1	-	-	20	CASSHPSIVRAQRSYNEQFF	TGTGCCAGCAGCCACCCCTCCATCGTCCGGGCCCAAAGGTCCTACAATGAGCAGTTCTTC
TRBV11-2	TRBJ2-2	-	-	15	CASSFSGMSTGELFF	TGTGCCAGTAGCTTTAGCGGAATGAGCACCGGGGAGCTGTTTTTT
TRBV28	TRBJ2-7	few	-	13	CASCPRPAYEQYF	TGTGCCAGCTGCCCCCGACCAGCCTACGAGCAGTACTTC
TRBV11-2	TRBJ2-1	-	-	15	CASSFRRGSYNEQFF	TGTGCCAGCAGCTTCCGACGGGGCTCCTACAATGAGCAGTTCTTC
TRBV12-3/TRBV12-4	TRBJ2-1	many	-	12	CASSFPRHEQFF	TGTGCCAGCAGTTTCCCGAGGCATGAGCAGTTCTTC
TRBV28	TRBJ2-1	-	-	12	CASGLGGNEQFF	TGTGCCAGTGGACTAGGGGGGAATGAGCAGTTCTTC
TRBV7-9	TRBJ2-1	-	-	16	CASSSEEAWSYNEQFF	TGTGCCAGCAGCTCCGAAGAGGCTTGGTCCTACAATGAGCAGTTCTTC
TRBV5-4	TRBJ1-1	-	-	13	CASSLGHSTEAFF	TGTGCCAGCAGCCTGGGACATAGCACTGAAGCTTTCTTT
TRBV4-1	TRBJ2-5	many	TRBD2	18	CASSQALLGGLIQETQYF	TGCGCCAGCAGCCAAGCTCTATTGGGGGGACTAATACAAGAGACCCAGTACTTC
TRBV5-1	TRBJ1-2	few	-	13	CASRGFVDYGYTF	TGCGCCAGCAGGGGGTTTGTCGACTATGGCTACACCTTC
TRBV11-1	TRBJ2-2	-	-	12	CAISLVTGELFF	TGTGCCATCAGCTTGGTAACCGGGGAGCTGTTTTTT
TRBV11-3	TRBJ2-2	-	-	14	CASNLSINTEELFF	TGTGCCAGCAACTTGAGCATTAACACCGAGGAGCTGTTTTTT